This T cell receptor beta chain was recovered during a study of a mutant IDH1 vaccine in newly diagnosed glioma. Study-level background: Initiation of the vaccine course occurred 4-6 weeks after radiotherapy alone, or alongside temozolomide cycles. Earlier treatment was radiotherapy, temozolomide, or both, with most getting both. Visit timing is recorded as week 35 for V12 and week 47 for V13.

Turning to this clone: Antigen specificity is unknown.

Trimming took off 3 bases at V and 10 bases at J, with 10 bases between the two ends. The CDR3 runs 12 residues. The germline CDR1 and CDR2 sequences are LGHNT and FRNRAP. Sequenced by immunoSEQ multiplex PCR; TCRdb stores in-frame clones only, minus some. This table holds 30,000 or so clones, 79% found once. As to time point: week 35, safety follow-up. The content of each vaccine dose was 300 ug of mutant IDH1 20-mer peptide, and topical imiquimod accompanied it. In weeks 1, 3, 5, 7, 11, 15, 19 and 23, patients were vaccinated. The chain recombines TRBV12-5 with TRBJ2-1; D not certain. Specimen: PBMCs, collected from a glioma patient whose treatment included an IDH1 peptide vaccine. The sequence derives from a woman aged 25-40 years with glioma. Some clones in this sample may be carry-over from other donors' samples. CDR3 in DNA: TGTGCTAGTGGTTTTTGGGTTGGAGAGCAGTTCTTC. Translating it yields CASGFWVGEQFF.